This T cell receptor (beta chain) was documented in a study of shared clonotypes between healthy human individuals. Under the authors' procedure: ImmunoSEQ sequences covered only the junction and lacked quality scores; filtering therefore differed. The repertoire was sequenced with immunoSEQ multiplex PCR; TCRdb's copy has only in-frame clones and lacks some. V and J calls and clone size are as listed in that table; D and trimming were resolved from the DNA. Counted here are fewer than 600,000 clones, about 76% occurring once; the ten biggest clones make up around 14%. Input material: PBMCs. This receptor was obtained from a woman aged 40 to 55 in good health. Some clones in this sample may be carry-over from other donors' samples.

The CDR3 loop is CASSLFGEGGYTF. The CDR3 DNA reads TGTGCCAGCAGCTTGTTCGGGGAGGGCGGCTACACCTTC. This chain joins TRBV5-4 and TRBJ1-2; no clear D gene. Per the germline V gene, CDR1 is SGHNT and CDR2 is YYREEE (reference sequence). This CDR3 comprises 13 residues. V gave up 1 base and J gave up 8 bases, with 12 bases separating them.